Each of the 6 T cell receptor beta chains below was sequenced from the same sample in a study of cytomegalovirus exposure and HLA in healthy donors. Primers included in the PCR were 60 Vbeta and 13 Jbeta primers. Sequenced by immunoSEQ multiplex PCR; TCRdb stores in-frame clones only, minus some. In the table there are fewer than 250,000 clones, about 82% of which are singletons. Sample: PBMCs. These receptors were obtained from a man under 40 in good health and CMV-seronegative.

J is TRBJ2-1 and V is TRBV7-3, with a weak D call TRBD2 (6 bases). Trimming pared 5 bases from V and 8 bases from J, leaving 16 bases between. The germline V gene has CDR1 SGHTA and CDR2 FQGTGA. This CDR3 has 14 residues. CDR3 amino acids: CASSPATRGDEQFF. As DNA, the CDR3 is TGTGCCAGCAGCCCGGCGACTAGAGGCGATGAGCAGTTCTTC.

The chain couples TRBV7-6 to TRBJ1-1; D may be TRBD1 (5 bases). Trimming pared 3 bases from V and 5 bases from J, leaving 16 bases between. Germline lookup yields CDR1 SGHVS and CDR2 FNYEAQ. The length of the CDR3 is 15 residues. The CDR3 bases are TGTGCCAGCAGCTTGGGTCAGGGCGGGGTGACTGAAGCTTTCTTT. Its translation is CASSLGQGGVTEAFF.

This clone was seen a handful of times. This chain uses TRBV27 with TRBJ1-2; TRBD1 is a possible D gene (6 bases). Germline V CDR1 and CDR2: MNHEY, SMNVEV (reference sequence). V lost 1 base to trimming and J lost 8 bases, with 11 bases between them. CDR3 length: 13 amino acids. CDR3: CASSLWGRGGYTF. The CDR3 DNA reads as TGTGCCAGCAGTTTATGGGGCAGGGGCGGCTACACCTTC.

The gene calls are TRBV6-1 and TRBJ2-7, with D possibly being TRBD1 (5 bases). The CDR3 contains 18 residues. Germline V lookup: CDR1 MNHNS, CDR2 SASEGT. Trimming left V 1 base short and J 0 bases short, with 19 bases between. CDR3 DNA sequence: TGTGCCAGCAGTGAAGGGGTGACACCTAAAAGGGGCTCCTACGAGCAGTACTTC. This translates into CASSEGVTPKRGSYEQYF.

The table lists this clone with a few counts. The CDR3 DNA is TGTGCCAGCAGCTATCAGGGGGCGGATTACGAGCAGTACTTC. Its protein product is CASSYQGADYEQYF. This rearrangement joins TRBV5-4 to TRBJ2-5; 8 nucleotides match TRBD1. The DNA matches TRBJ2-7 better at its end, which makes the J call doubtful. The CDR3 runs 14 residues. From germline, CDR1 is SGHNT and CDR2 YYREEE (reference sequence).

The rearrangement joins TRBV28 to TRBJ1-2; D unclear. V gave up 2 bases and J gave up 5 bases, with 6 bases separating them. The CDR3 consists of 12 residues. Germline CDR1 reads MDHEN; CDR2 reads SYDVKM. CDR3 sequence: CASSLGVYGYTF. CDR3 DNA: TGTGCCAGCAGTTTAGGAGTTTATGGCTACACCTTC.